The 23 T cell receptor beta chains reported below all come from one sample, sequenced in a study of cytomegalovirus exposure and HLA in healthy donors. TCRdb keeps only in-frame clones here, not all; method: immunoSEQ multiplex PCR. The sample holds some 160,000 clones, roughly 92% seen once. Input material: PBMCs. Receptor source: a man between 18 and 35 years old in good health and CMV-seronegative.

This rearrangement joins TRBV9 to TRBJ1-2; D ambiguous. This CDR3 contains 16 residues. Germline loops: CDR1 SGDLS, CDR2 YYNGEE. Between the trimmed V and J ends, which lost 3 bases and 2 bases, there was a span of 17 bases. CDR3 sequence reads: CASSDKEGGLNYGYTF. CDR3 coding DNA: TGTGCCAGCAGCGACAAGGAGGGAGGGCTCAACTATGGCTACACCTTC.

The V gene is TRBV5-8, the J gene TRBJ1-5; tentative D call: TRBD1 (6 bases). Germline values: CDR1 SGHTS, CDR2 YDEGEE. With 0 bases removed from V and 0 bases from J, the gap between germline ends came to 13 bases. The CDR3 spans 17 residues. Here the CDR3 reads CASSLAPTGSSNQPQHF. The CDR3 DNA reads TGTGCCAGCAGCTTGGCACCGACAGGTAGTAGCAATCAGCCCCAGCATTTT. Complete variable domain (other parts from reference TRBV5-8 and TRBJ1-5): EAGVTQSPTHLIKTRGQQATLRCSPISGHTSVYWYQQALGLGLQFLLWYDEGEERNRGNFPPRFSGRQFPNYSSELNVNALELEDSALYLCASSLAPTGSSNQPQHFGDGTRLSIL.

The chain combines TRBV15 with TRBJ1-1; tentatively, D is TRBD1 (5 bases). The germline V gene has CDR1 LNHNV and CDR2 YYDKDF (reference sequence). The V gene lost 5 bases and the J gene lost 6 bases, with 10 bases spanning the gap. This CDR3 is built from 12 residues. CDR3 in DNA: TGTGCCACCAGCGGCCGGGGGTCTGAAGCTTTCTTT. Amino acid sequence: CATSGRGSEAFF.

This chain connects TRBV6-5 to TRBJ1-5; D not certain. CDR3 length: 15 amino acids. Per the germline V gene, CDR1 is MNHEY and CDR2 is SVGAGI. V was shortened by 0 bases and J by 3 bases, with 9 bases between the two germline ends. CDR3 nucleotides: TGTGCCAGCAGTTACTCCGGACGGGACAATCAGCCCCAGCATTTT. Protein product: CASSYSGRDNQPQHF.

The CDR3 protein is CASSKQGPSGNTIYF. CDR3 nucleotide sequence: TGTGCCAGCAGCAAACAGGGACCCTCTGGAAACACCATATATTTT. This chain links TRBV6-1 with TRBJ1-3; a possible D gene is TRBD1 (6 bases). CDR1 and CDR2 from the germline V gene are MNHNS and SASEGT. CDR3 length: 15 amino acids. The V end was cut by 6 bases, the J end by 0 bases, with 12 bases between.

The chain uses TRBV10-3 and TRBJ2-2; D is perhaps TRBD2 (5 bases). The V and J ends lost 8 bases and 4 bases respectively, with 14 bases between them. Germline CDR1 ENHRY, CDR2 SYGVKD. CDR3 length equals 14 residues. The CDR3 loop reads CAISRGWGTGELFF. As DNA, the CDR3 is TGTGCCATCTCTCGGGGATGGGGCACCGGGGAGCTGTTTTTT.

The J gene is TRBJ2-7, the V gene TRBV18, with D perhaps matching TRBD1 (5 bases). Germline CDR1 and CDR2: KGHSH and LQKENI. Trimming pared 3 bases from V and 3 bases from J, leaving 12 bases between. The CDR3 totals 14 residues. CDR3 in DNA: TGTGCCAGCTCACCTGACGGACAAAACTACGAGCAGTACGTC. Protein product: CASSPDGQNYEQYV.

The rearrangement links TRBV27 to TRBJ2-1; 11 positions agree with TRBD2. The CDR3 has 16 residues. V lost 5 bases to trimming and J lost 3 bases; unmatched junction nucleotides: 6. Germline CDR1 is MNHEY and CDR2 is SMNVEV (reference sequence). The CDR3 DNA reads TGTGCCAGCAGTCTCGGACTAGCGGGTGTCTACAATGAGCAGTTCTTC. This gives the protein CASSLGLAGVYNEQFF.

The chain links TRBV20-1 to TRBJ2-5, with D tentatively TRBD2 (5 bases). The CDR3 loop spans 10 amino acids. Germline lookup yields CDR1 DFQATT and CDR2 SNEGSKA (reference sequence). V gave up 4 bases and J gave up 5 bases, with 5 bases separating them. CDR3 residues: CSAKRETQYF. The CDR3 DNA is TGCAGTGCTAAGCGGGAGACCCAGTACTTC.

J is TRBJ1-1 and V is TRBV6-1; no definite D call. Trimming cost V 7 bases and J 1 base, with 7 bases left between them. CDR1 MNHNS and CDR2 SASEGT come from the germline V gene. The CDR3 runs to 12 residues. This CDR3 is CASTVWNTEAFF. CDR3 coding DNA: TGTGCCAGCACTGTTTGGAACACTGAAGCTTTCTTT.

The rearrangement links TRBV2 to TRBJ1-5; D uncertain. The CDR3 totals 15 residues. Trimming left V 2 bases short and J 6 bases short, with 14 bases between. The germline CDR1 and CDR2 sequences are SNHLY and FYNNEI. The CDR3 coding sequence is TGTGCCAGCAGTGAAACTTCAGGTAATCGTCAGCCCCAGCATTTT. This translates into CASSETSGNRQPQHF.

The chain combines TRBV4-1 with TRBJ2-7; no clear D. The CDR3 is 14 amino acids. V dropped 0 bases and J dropped 2 bases, with 8 bases sitting between them. CDR1 is MGHRA and CDR2 is YSYEKL in the germline V gene. The CDR3 is CASSQDLAPYEQYF. The CDR3 bases are TGCGCCAGCAGCCAAGATTTGGCCCCCTACGAGCAGTACTTC.

This chain connects TRBV18 to TRBJ2-1; TRBD2 matches 10 bases. Germline V gene data show CDR1 as KGHSH and CDR2 as LQKENI. The CDR3 runs 15 residues. After removal of 10 bases from V and 7 bases from J, the junction contained 13 bases not matched to a gene. The CDR3 reads CANRRNSGGANEQFF. DNA for the CDR3: TGTGCCAACCGCCGCAACAGCGGGGGGGCGAATGAGCAGTTCTTC.

V usage is TRBV6-5 and J usage is TRBJ2-3; the match to TRBD2 covers 7 bases. Trimming cost V 2 bases and J 0 bases; bases outside gene matches: 2. CDR3 length: 15 amino acids. The germline CDR1 and CDR2 sequences are MNHEY and SVGAGI. In nucleotides, the CDR3 is TGTGCCAGCAGTTACGCGGGGGTAAGCACAGATACGCAGTATTTT. Translated: CASSYAGVSTDTQYF.

About this clone: Because the CDR3's place on the DNA is in doubt, the DNA is left out and the CDR3 is given as listed by TCRdb. The chain recombines TRBV21-1 with TRBJ2-2; whether TRBD1, the table's D call, matches the DNA was not checked. TRBV21-1 is shown as a pseudogene. The CDR3 has 15 residues if both end residues are counted. The CDR3 sequence is CASSKVGTGAGELFF.

The chain combines TRBV7-2 with TRBJ2-1; 9 positions agree with TRBD1. J gave up 6 bases and V 5 bases, and 8 bases lay outside the gene matches. Germline V gene lookup returns CDR1 SGHTA and CDR2 FQGNSA. CDR3 length: 15 amino acids. CDR3 DNA sequence: TGTGCCAGCAGCCGACCGGGACAGGGAATCAATGAGCAGTTCTTC. Protein: CASSRPGQGINEQFF.

The chain recombines TRBV19 with TRBJ1-5; D is unclear. Deletions cut 3 bases from V and 4 bases from J, with 13 bases between. Germline V lookup: CDR1 LNHDA, CDR2 SQIVND (reference sequence). The CDR3 consists of 15 residues. The CDR3 DNA sequence: TGTGCCAGTAGTATCAGCCTAGTTTTAAATCAGCCCCAGCATTTT. Translation gives CASSISLVLNQPQHF.

The rearrangement links TRBV25-1 to TRBJ1-5, with 8 bases lining up with TRBD1. The CDR3 totals 14 residues. Germline V gene data show CDR1 as MGHDK and CDR2 as SYGVNS. V trimming: 6 bases; J trimming: 3 bases; junction bases outside the gene matches: 4. The chain's CDR3 is CASRPTGANQPQHF. CDR3 in DNA: TGTGCCAGCAGACCGACAGGGGCCAATCAGCCCCAGCATTTT.

V usage is TRBV7-9 and J usage is TRBJ2-2; TRBD1 matches at 10 bases. The CDR3 runs 16 residues. Per the germline V gene, CDR1 is SEHNR and CDR2 is FQNEAQ (reference sequence). V was clipped by 5 bases and J by 4 bases; unmatched bases: 7. For the CDR3, the DNA is TGTGCCAGCAGCCAAAGGGACAGGGGAGGCACCGGGGAGCTGTTTTTT. It encodes CASSQRDRGGTGELFF.

The chain combines TRBV5-1 with TRBJ2-5; TRBD1 matches at 8 bases. Germline V gene data show CDR1 as SGHRS and CDR2 as YFSETQ. This CDR3 spans 13 amino acids. The V gene end was trimmed by 3 bases and the J gene end by 5 bases; junction bases not matched to a gene: 3. The CDR3 reads CASSWTGRETQYF. The CDR3 DNA reads TGCGCCAGCAGCTGGACAGGGCGGGAGACCCAGTACTTC.

The chain has TRBV2 and TRBJ1-6; perhaps TRBD1 as D (5 bases). Germline assignment: CDR1 SNHLY and CDR2 FYNNEI. CDR3 length: 15 residues. The V gene lost 7 bases and the J gene lost 4 bases, with 14 bases spanning the gap. CDR3: CASTSTGVYNSPLHF. The CDR3 DNA sequence: TGTGCCAGCACCAGCACAGGTGTATATAATTCACCCCTCCACTTT. The full variable domain, its missing parts supplied by reference TRBV2 and TRBJ1-6, is EPEVTQTPSHQVTQMGQEVILRCVPISNHLYFYWYRQILGQKVEFLVSFYNNEISEKSEIFDDQFSVERPDGSNFTLKIRSTKLEDSAMYFCASTSTGVYNSPLHFGNGTRLTVT.

This rearrangement joins TRBV29-1 to TRBJ1-4; 9 nucleotides match TRBD1. Germline-derived CDR1 and CDR2 are SQVTM and ANQGSEA. The junction had 10 bases not matched to a gene; V was cut back by 7 bases and J by 7 bases. The CDR3 contains 14 residues. CDR3 sequence: CSASGTGLGEKLFF. Here the CDR3 DNA reads TGCAGCGCTTCCGGGACAGGGTTGGGTGAAAAACTGTTTTTT.

The chain uses TRBV11-3 and TRBJ2-2, with TRBD1 matching over 9 bases. The V segment lost 1 base and the J segment 5 bases; nucleotides outside the gene matches: 11. The CDR3 has 18 amino acids. Germline V gene sequence: CDR1 SGHNT, CDR2 YENEEA. CDR3 nucleotide sequence: TGTGCCAGCAGCTTAGTTACCCCGGACAGGGGTCGGACCGGGGAGCTGTTTTTT. This encodes CASSLVTPDRGRTGELFF.